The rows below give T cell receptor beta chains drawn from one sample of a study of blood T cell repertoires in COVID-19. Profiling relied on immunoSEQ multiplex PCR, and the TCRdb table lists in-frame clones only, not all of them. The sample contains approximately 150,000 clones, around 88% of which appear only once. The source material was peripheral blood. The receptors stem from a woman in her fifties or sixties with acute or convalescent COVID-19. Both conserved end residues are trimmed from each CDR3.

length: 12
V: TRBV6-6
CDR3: ASTRDSNNYGYT

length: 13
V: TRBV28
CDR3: ASSFPDRDGTEAF

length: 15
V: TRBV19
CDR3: ASSRGQATATNEKLF

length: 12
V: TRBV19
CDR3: ASSPDKHTYGYT

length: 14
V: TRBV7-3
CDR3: ASSLDGEAGYNEQF

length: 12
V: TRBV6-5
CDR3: ASRDRRFNYGYT

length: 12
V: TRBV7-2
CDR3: ASSLAGQGRGYT

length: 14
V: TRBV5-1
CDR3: ASSPSLDTIGAEAF

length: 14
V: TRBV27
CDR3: ASSPGQGVFGYGYT

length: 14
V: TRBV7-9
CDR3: ASSLVWTTSGNEQF

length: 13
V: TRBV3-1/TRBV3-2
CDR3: ASSRLQGPNEKLF

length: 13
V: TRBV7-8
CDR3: ASSFLGGARDGYT

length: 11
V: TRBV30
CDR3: AWSRTGGYEQY

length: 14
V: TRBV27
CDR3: ASSPPGLALGNEQF

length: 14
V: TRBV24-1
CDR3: ATSDFTRGSTDTQY

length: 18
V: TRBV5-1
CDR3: ASSLVGTGSSGPGANVLT

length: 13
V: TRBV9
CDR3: ASSKYSFNTGELF

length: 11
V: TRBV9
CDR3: ASSPRLNTEAF

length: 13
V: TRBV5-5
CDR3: ASSLAGGPWETQY

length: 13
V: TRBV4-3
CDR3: ASSQDRQGAYEQY

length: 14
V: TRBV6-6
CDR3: ASRLRSGISGNTIY

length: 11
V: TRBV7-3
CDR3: ASIPPGLHTQY

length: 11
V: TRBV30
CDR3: ASRTDRPYEQY

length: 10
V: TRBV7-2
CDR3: ATSLSNTEAF

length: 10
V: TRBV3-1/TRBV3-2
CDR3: ASSQESTEAF

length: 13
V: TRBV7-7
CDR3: ASSLLAGGSYEQY